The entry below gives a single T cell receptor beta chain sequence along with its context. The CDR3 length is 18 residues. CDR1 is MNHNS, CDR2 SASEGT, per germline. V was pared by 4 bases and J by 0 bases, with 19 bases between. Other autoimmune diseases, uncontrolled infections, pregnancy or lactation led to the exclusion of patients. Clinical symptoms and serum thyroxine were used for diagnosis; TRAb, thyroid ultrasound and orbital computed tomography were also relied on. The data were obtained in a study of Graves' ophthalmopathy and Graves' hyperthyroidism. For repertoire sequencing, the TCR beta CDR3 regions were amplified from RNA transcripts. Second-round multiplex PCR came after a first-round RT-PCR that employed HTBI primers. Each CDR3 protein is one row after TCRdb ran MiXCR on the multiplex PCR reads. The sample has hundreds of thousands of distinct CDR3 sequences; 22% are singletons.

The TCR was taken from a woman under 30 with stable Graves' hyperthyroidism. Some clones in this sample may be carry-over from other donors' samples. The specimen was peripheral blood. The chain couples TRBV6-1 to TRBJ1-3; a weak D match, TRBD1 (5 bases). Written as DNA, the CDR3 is TGTGCCAGCAGTGCCCACAACGCAGGGACCCTCTCTGGAAACACCATATATTTT. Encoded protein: CASSAHNAGTLSGNTIYF.